The 19 T cell receptor beta chains reported below all come from one sample, sequenced in a study of blood T cells in healthy people across ages. A second PCR of 7 to 11 cycles used a sample-barcoded 5' primer and a J-beta primer mix. A single record per CDR3 protein comes from TCRdb applying MiXCR to the 5' RACE reads. The top ten clones hold around 21% of a sample with 650,000 to 800,000 distinct CDR3 sequences, around 42% of them seen once. Sample: blood. The receptors were sampled from a man in his 60s in good health.

The chain links TRBV25-1 to TRBJ1-4; 10 bases align to TRBD1. Germline V gene lookup returns CDR1 MGHDK and CDR2 SYGVNS. The CDR3 totals 20 residues. With 0 bases clipped from V and 5 bases from J, the junction kept 15 bases outside the gene matches. DNA for the CDR3: TGTGCCAGCAGTGAATATGGGGTCCCGGACAGGGGGGGGTGGAATGAAAAACTGTTTTTT. It codes for CASSEYGVPDRGGWNEKLFF.

V is TRBV29-1 and J is TRBJ2-6, with TRBD1 as a possible D gene (6 bases). Germline V gives CDR1 SQVTM, CDR2 ANQGSEA. This CDR3 has 14 amino acids. V lost 7 bases and J lost 3, with 13 bases in between. CDR3 in amino acids: CSAAQGHGANVLTF. The CDR3 coding sequence is TGCAGCGCCGCACAGGGACATGGGGCCAACGTCCTGACTTTC.

This chain links TRBV15 with TRBJ2-1, with a weak D call TRBD1 (5 bases). Trimming took 2 bases from V and 6 from J, leaving 14 bases between them. From germline, CDR1 is LNHNV and CDR2 YYDKDF (reference sequence). This CDR3 has 15 amino acids. The CDR3 protein is CATSRSGAGSNEQFF. The CDR3 DNA sequence: TGTGCCACCAGCAGATCTGGGGCAGGCAGCAATGAGCAGTTCTTC.

Only a few counts were recorded for this clonotype. The chain is built from TRBV9 and TRBJ1-2; D is unresolved. Trimming pared 0 bases from V and 8 bases from J, leaving 8 bases between. This CDR3 is 12 amino acids long. The germline CDR1 and CDR2 sequences are SGDLS and YYNGEE. The CDR3 DNA reads TGTGCCAGCAGCGTAGATGCGACGGGCTACACCTTC. Amino acids: CASSVDATGYTF.

The sample holds one count of this clonotype. Sequence at one end of the junction differs from germline and may be a read error. V usage is TRBV6-4 and J usage is TRBJ2-1; D is uncertain. The J call is uncertain, as TRBJ2-7 better fits the DNA end. The CDR3 sequence is 15 residues long. The germline V gene encodes CDR1 MRHNA and CDR2 SNTAGT. The CDR3, as DNA: TGTGCCAGCAGTGGCCGCCCGGGCGGCTCCGACGAGCAGTACTTC. This translates into CASSGRPGGSDEQYF.

This chain connects TRBV20-1 to TRBJ1-6, with D perhaps matching TRBD1 (5 bases). There are 15 residues in the CDR3. CDR1 and CDR2 from the germline V gene are DFQATT and SNEGSKA (reference sequence). The germline V and J ends were trimmed by 0 bases and 5 bases, with 11 bases remaining between them. CDR3 sequence: CSARDIGTDNSPLHF. The CDR3, as DNA: TGCAGTGCTAGAGATATAGGGACTGATAATTCACCCCTCCACTTT.

In this sample, this clonotype turned up a few times. The chain joins TRBV7-2 to TRBJ1-2; 7 nucleotides match TRBD1. Germline-derived CDR1 and CDR2 are SGHTA and FQGNSA. With 5 bases clipped from V and 8 bases from J, the junction kept 8 bases outside the gene matches. The CDR3 length is 13 residues. The CDR3 reads CASSQGGPGGYTF. DNA for the CDR3: TGTGCCAGCAGCCAGGGGGGGCCGGGGGGCTACACCTTC.

This clonotype was picked up a small number of times. This chain joins TRBV20-1 and TRBJ1-1; perhaps TRBD1 as D (5 bases). The CDR3 is 13 amino acids. Germline lookup yields CDR1 DFQATT and CDR2 SNEGSKA (reference sequence). Trimming stripped 1 base from V and 6 bases from J, with 12 bases between. For the CDR3, the DNA is TGCAGTGCTAGAGGCGAGGGGTGGGCTGAAGCTTTCTTT. Translated, it gives CSARGEGWAEAFF.

This clonotype was picked up a small number of times. The rearrangement joins TRBV15 to TRBJ2-1, with D perhaps matching TRBD1 (6 bases). The V gene's germline CDR1 is LNHNV and CDR2 YYDKDF (reference sequence). The CDR3 consists of 13 residues. V lost 1 base and J 5 bases, leaving 6 bases between the germline ends. The CDR3 protein is CATSRGQDNEQFF. CDR3 DNA: TGTGCCACCAGCAGAGGACAGGACAATGAGCAGTTCTTC.

The chain combines TRBV29-1 with TRBJ2-5; a possible D gene is TRBD2 (6 bases). Germline V gives CDR1 SQVTM, CDR2 ANQGSEA. Trimming left V 7 bases short and J 2 bases short, with 11 bases between. This CDR3 comprises 12 residues. CDR3 DNA: TGCAGCGGGGGAGGCGCGCAAGAGACCCAGTACTTC. This codes for CSGGGAQETQYF.

The J gene is TRBJ1-1, the V gene TRBV6-1; the D gene is possibly TRBD1 (6 bases). The germline V gene has CDR1 MNHNS and CDR2 SASEGT. V lost 7 bases and J 1 base, leaving 10 bases between the germline ends. The length of the CDR3 is 13 residues. The CDR3 sequence is CASKGHPNTEAFF. CDR3 nucleotides: TGTGCCAGCAAGGGACACCCGAACACTGAAGCTTTCTTT.

The J gene is TRBJ2-1, the V gene TRBV7-8, with D possibly TRBD1 on 6 matching bases. The CDR3 loop spans 12 amino acids. CDR1 is SGHVS, CDR2 FQNEAQ, per germline. V was shortened by 4 bases and J by 15 bases, with 16 bases between the two germline ends. CDR3 sequence: CASSSLQGSLFF. Written as DNA, the CDR3 is TGTGCCAGCAGCTCCTTGCAGGGGAGTCTGTTCTTC.

Turning to this clonotype: The germline gene is not matched at one end of the junction; a read error may be the cause. This chain joins TRBV20-1 and TRBJ2-1; D is perhaps TRBD2 (5 bases). CDR1 DFQATT and CDR2 SNEGSKA come from the germline V gene (reference sequence). The CDR3 has 13 amino acids. The CDR3 reads CCARSLKDYEQFF. CDR3 nucleotide sequence: TGCTGTGCTAGGTCCTTGAAGGACTATGAGCAGTTCTTC.

The chain combines TRBV7-9 with TRBJ1-5; TRBD1 agrees at 7 bases. The CDR3 covers 15 residues. The V gene end was trimmed by 7 bases and the J gene end by 0 bases; junction bases not matched to a gene: 6. Germline V gene data show CDR1 as SEHNR and CDR2 as FQNEAQ (reference sequence). The CDR3 protein is CASTSGQFSNQPQHF. CDR3 sequence (DNA): TGTGCCAGCACCTCGGGACAGTTTAGCAATCAGCCCCAGCATTTT.

V gene TRBV7-9 combines with J gene TRBJ1-2; 7 nucleotides match TRBD1. V lost 5 bases and J lost 4; bases outside the gene matches: 4. The germline CDR1 and CDR2 sequences are SEHNR and FQNEAQ (reference sequence). CDR3 size: 13 residues. The CDR3 DNA is TGTGCCAGCAGCGAAGGACAGGTCTATGGCTACACCTTC. Its translation is CASSEGQVYGYTF.

This clonotype was found a few times. The chain links TRBV4-3 to TRBJ2-4; D may be TRBD1 (6 bases). The CDR3 totals 15 residues. Between the trimmed V and J ends, which lost 0 bases and 6 bases, there was a span of 12 bases. Per germline, CDR1 LGHNA and CDR2 YSLEER. The CDR3 region is CASSQDAGVRNIQYF. The CDR3 nucleotides read TGCGCCAGCAGCCAAGACGCAGGGGTTCGAAACATTCAGTACTTC.

The J gene is TRBJ2-7, the V gene TRBV13, with D possibly TRBD2 on 6 matching bases. V lost 2 bases to trimming and J lost 3 bases, with 23 bases between them. CDR3 length: 18 amino acids. CDR1 is PRHDT and CDR2 is FYEKMQ in the germline V gene (reference sequence). The CDR3 DNA reads as TGTGCCAGCAGCTTAAGGGTAGGAACGGGGGTGAATCTCTACGAGCAGTACTTC. It is translated as CASSLRVGTGVNLYEQYF.

This rearrangement joins TRBV3-1 to TRBJ2-5; 10 positions match TRBD2. The V and J ends lost 6 bases and 7 bases, in that order; junction bases with no gene match: 8. The CDR3 loop spans 14 amino acids. Germline values: CDR1 LGHDT, CDR2 YNNKEL (reference sequence). The CDR3 bases are TGTGCCAGCAGTCCCCTAGCGGGGGACGCGACCCAGTACTTC. This sequence encodes CASSPLAGDATQYF.

The chain carries TRBV6-2 or TRBV6-3 and TRBJ1-2; the D is unclear. The germline CDR1 and CDR2 sequences are MNHEY and SVGEGT. CDR3 size: 12 residues. V lost 10 bases and J 7 bases, leaving 16 bases between the germline ends. In DNA, the CDR3 is TGTGCCAACAGCGACCCCGTTACTGGCTACACCTTC. It encodes CANSDPVTGYTF.